The 18 T cell receptor beta chains in this list originate from one sample, sequenced in a study of tumor-infiltrating lymphocytes in primary liver carcinoma. TCR beta cDNA was made from 400 to 500 ng total RNA with a constant-region primer. Libraries for TCR beta were built through three nested multiplex PCR rounds, which together made up a slightly modified ARM-PCR procedure. For roughly 11 cycles apiece, the opening two PCR rounds ran with TRBV1-TRBV30 forward primers and a C-beta reverse primer. TCRdb itself ran the multiplex PCR reads through MiXCR, one entry per CDR3 protein. Among approximately 40,000 distinct CDR3 sequences, about three quarters were seen once, and the ten largest hold approximately 20%. Co-extraction of both nucleic acids (RNA and DNA) used roughly 18-32 mg of unsorted bulk tissue. The specimen was liver tumor tissue from sampling region 2. As to subset: tumor region T2, inferior pole. Every receptor here comes from a man aged 35-49 years with primary liver carcinoma and hepatitis B virus infection.

This chain uses TRBV6-1 with TRBJ2-3; the match to TRBD2 covers 10 bases. Germline loops: CDR1 MNHNS, CDR2 SASEGT. J was trimmed by 5 bases and V by 5 bases; bases with no gene match: 7. This CDR3 contains 15 residues. The CDR3 protein is CASSRTSGRLDTQYF. In nucleotides, the CDR3 is TGTGCCAGCAGTCGGACTAGCGGCAGATTAGATACGCAGTATTTT.

Comments on this clonotype: At one end, the junction sequence differs from germline, possibly due to a read error. The V call is TRBV6-6, the J call TRBJ2-5; either TRBD1 or TRBD2 may fit D (5 bases each). The CDR3 runs to 14 residues. Per the germline V gene, CDR1 is MNHNY and CDR2 is SVGAGI (reference sequence). The CDR3 region has the DNA TGTGACAGCGGTTACTTGGGGACCCAAGAGACCCAGTACTTC. Its protein is CDSGYLGTQETQYF.

The sample holds a few counts of this clonotype. Being one base from a much bigger clone, this may be a read error. This chain uses TRBV2 with TRBJ2-7; D remains unclear. The germline V gene encodes CDR1 SNHLY and CDR2 FYNNEI. The CDR3 spans 11 residues. CDR3 region: CASSEALQAAF. CDR3 coding DNA: TGTGCCAGCAGTGAAGCGCTTCAGGCTGCTTTC. Full variable domain (remainder filled in from reference TRBV2 and TRBJ2-7): EPEVTQTPSHQVTQMGQEVILRCVPISNHLYFYWYRQILGQKVEFLVSFYNNEISEKSEIFDDQFSVERPDGSNFTLKIRSTKLEDSAMYFCASSEALQAAFGPGTRLTVT.

As concerns this clonotype: The germline gene is not matched at one end of the junction; a read error may be the cause. V is TRBV29-1 and J is TRBJ2-1, with 13 bases identical to TRBD2. Germline V gene data show CDR1 as SQVTM and CDR2 as ANQGSEA. The CDR3 contains 13 residues. The CDR3 coding sequence is TGCTGCGGGACTAGCGGGAAGCTCTTTGAGCAATTCTTC. This translates into CCGTSGKLFEQFF.

This clonotype was seen many times. V is TRBV20-1 and J is TRBJ2-1; unclear D gene. Germline lookup yields CDR1 DFQATT and CDR2 SNEGSKA (reference sequence). The V end lost 0 bases, the J end lost 2 bases, and 11 bases lay between the germline ends. The CDR3 is made up of 15 amino acids. The CDR3 is CSARDLGSAYNEQFF. In nucleotides, the CDR3 is TGCAGTGCTAGAGACCTAGGATCCGCCTACAATGAGCAGTTCTTC.

The gene calls are TRBV6-2 or TRBV6-3 and TRBJ1-1; no clear D. CDR1 and CDR2 from the germline V gene are MNHEY and SVGEGT. CDR3 length equals 16 residues. CDR3 protein: CVITIVWTRVVTEAFF. The CDR3 region has the DNA TGTGTCATCACTATAGTCTGGACGAGGGTAGTCACTGAAGCTTTCTTT.

The count of this clonotype is one. Germline is not matched at one junction end, which may reflect a read error. CDR3: CAGSQDPSGTDTRYF. In DNA form, the CDR3 reads TGCGCCGGCAGCCAAGATCCGAGTGGAACGGATACGCGGTATTTT. This chain joins TRBV4-1 and TRBJ2-3; D is undetermined. In germline, CDR1 is MGHRA, CDR2 YSYEKL. The CDR3 sequence is 15 residues long.

This clonotype has at least ten counts. The J gene is TRBJ1-2, the V gene TRBV28; 7 nucleotides match TRBD1. Germline values: CDR1 MDHEN, CDR2 SYDVKM. The length of the CDR3 is 12 residues. The V segment lost 10 bases and the J segment 3 bases; nucleotides outside the gene matches: 5. This CDR3 is CATYRGHYGYTF. The DNA of the CDR3 is TGTGCCACGTACAGGGGACACTATGGCTACACCTTC.

A remark on this clonotype: Its ends do not fully match the called genes, so a read error is possible. The chain has TRBV12-3 or TRBV12-4 and TRBJ2-3, with D possibly matching TRBD2 (6 bases). CDR3 length: 15 amino acids. CDR3 residues: CVSSLDSGSGRAQYF. DNA for the CDR3: TGTGTCAGCAGTTTAGATTCTGGCAGCGGGCGCGCGCAGTATTTT.

The table lists this clonotype with a few counts. With a much larger clone just one base away, this may be a read error. This sequence joins TRBV7-3 and TRBJ2-5; D is tentatively TRBD1 or TRBD2 (5 bases each). The germline CDR1 and CDR2 sequences are SGHTA and FQGTGA. V lost 7 bases and J lost 5, with 20 bases in between. The CDR3 consists of 15 residues. DNA for the CDR3: TGTGCCAGCAACTCGGGACCAGGATTAGGCGAGACCCAGTACTTC. Protein product: CASNSGPGLGETQYF.

This clonotype was recorded many times. The gene calls are TRBV5-1 and TRBJ2-3, with a possible D match to TRBD2 (6 bases). The CDR3 runs 14 residues. V lost 5 bases and J 2 bases, leaving 12 bases between the germline ends. Germline CDR1 reads SGHRS; CDR2 reads YFSETQ. The chain's CDR3 is CASSFTSNTDTQYF. For the CDR3, the DNA is TGCGCCAGCAGTTTTACTAGCAACACAGATACGCAGTATTTT.

On this clonotype: At one of its ends the junction is not consistent with the germline gene, which may arise from a read error. CDR3 sequence reads: CASGTGVGNTEAFF. CDR3 coding DNA: TGTGCCAGCGGCACCGGGGTCGGGAACACTGAAGCTTTCTTC. V gene TRBV6-5 combines with J gene TRBJ1-1; no reliable D call. The germline gives CDR1 MNHEY, CDR2 SVGAGI. This CDR3 has 14 amino acids.

Regarding this clonotype: This is likely a read error, given that the CDR3 carries no conserved phenylalanine or tryptophan at its end. The V call is TRBV9, the J call TRBJ2-7; possibly TRBD2 for D (6 bases). CDR3 length equals 14 residues. Between the trimmed V and J ends, which lost 1 base and 3 bases, there was a span of 11 bases. From germline, CDR1 is SGDLS and CDR2 YYNGEE. As DNA, the CDR3 is TGTGCCAGCAGCGTAACGGCGGGGAACTACGAGCAGTACCTC. Protein sequence: CASSVTAGNYEQYL.

With respect to this clonotype: Because it lacks the conserved phenylalanine or tryptophan at the end, this CDR3 is likely a read error. The chain employs TRBV6-5 and TRBJ2-3; 9 bases align to TRBD2. V was pared by 4 bases and J by 3 bases, with 11 bases of the junction left unmatched. Germline V gives CDR1 MNHEY, CDR2 SVGAGI. This CDR3 has 17 amino acids. The DNA of the CDR3 is TGTGCCAGCAGTTCGCTCCCCATAAGCGGGGGGACAGATACGCAGTATCTT. It is translated as CASSSLPISGGTDTQYL.

The J gene is TRBJ1-2, the V gene TRBV20-1; D is perhaps TRBD1 (6 bases). CDR1 is DFQATT, CDR2 SNEGSKA, per germline (reference sequence). The CDR3 runs 13 residues. V was trimmed by 6 bases and J by 4 bases, leaving 15 bases between them. The CDR3 region is CSASEGDAYGYTF. The CDR3 DNA reads as TGCAGTGCCTCAGAGGGGGATGCCTATGGCTACACCTTC.

This clonotype was counted once. This may stem from a read error, because a much larger clone lies one nucleotide away. This sequence joins TRBV7-3 and TRBJ2-7; D assignment may be TRBD1 or TRBD2 (6 bases each). The CDR3 runs to 13 residues. Germline V CDR1 and CDR2: SGHTA, FQGTGA. The CDR3 here is CASSLGGGTEQCF. CDR3 coding DNA: TGTGCCAGCAGCTTAGGAGGGGGGACCGAGCAGTGCTTC.

On this clonotype itself: The junction and the germline gene differ at one end; a read error may be behind it. The chain has TRBV10-3 and TRBJ2-7; 9 positions match TRBD1. The CDR3 length is 13 residues. Germline-derived CDR1 and CDR2 are ENHRY and SYGVKD. The CDR3 nucleotides are TGTGCCATCGCCGGGACAGGGTTGGACGAACAGTACTTC. This sequence encodes CAIAGTGLDEQYF.

V usage is TRBV12-3 or TRBV12-4 and J usage is TRBJ1-4; D not resolved. This CDR3 region has 13 residues. The ends were cut back, 4 bases at V and 11 bases at J, with 14 bases in the middle. CDR3 coding DNA: TGTGCCAGCAGTTCAGCTGAGACTGAGAAACTGTTTTTT. This translates into CASSSAETEKLFF.